These T cell receptor beta chains were read from a single sample in a study of T cell changes during pregnancy in multiple sclerosis. Some clones are missing from TCRdb's copy, which holds only in-frame ones; the method was immunoSEQ multiplex PCR. The sample yields about 34,000 clones, roughly 93% seen once. The sample was peripheral blood, taken in the second trimester of pregnancy. The receptors come from a female donor in good health, enrolled as a control in a pregnancy study. Each CDR3 is given with its conserved first and last residue. Each record gives: CDR3 length, V gene, D gene, J gene, clone size, CDR3 protein, CDR3 DNA. A D gene is named only where the DNA matches it firmly. Where a row states a size, it is once, few, many or the class of an expanded clone; other rows omit it.

CDR3 length: 14; V gene: TRBV9; D gene: NA; J gene: TRBJ1-3; clone size: NA; CDR3 protein: CASSATSTGNTIYF; CDR3 DNA: TGTGCCAGCAGCGCGACAAGTACGGGAAACACCATATATTTT
CDR3 length: 16; V gene: TRBV25-1; D gene: TRBD1; J gene: TRBJ2-7; clone size: NA; CDR3 protein: CASSDFWGDRVAEQYF; CDR3 DNA: TGTGCCAGCAGTGATTTTTGGGGGGACAGGGTCGCCGAGCAGTACTTC
CDR3 length: 15; V gene: TRBV9; D gene: TRBD2; J gene: TRBJ2-1; clone size: NA; CDR3 protein: CASSASGRRVNEQFF; CDR3 DNA: TGTGCCAGCAGCGCCAGCGGGAGGCGGGTCAATGAGCAGTTCTTC
CDR3 length: 19; V gene: TRBV18; D gene: TRBD2; J gene: TRBJ2-3; clone size: NA; CDR3 protein: CASSQTTSGGSSSTDTQYF; CDR3 DNA: TGTGCCAGCTCCCAGACGACTAGCGGGGGTTCATCTAGCACAGATACGCAGTATTTT
CDR3 length: 13; V gene: TRBV5-1; D gene: TRBD1; J gene: TRBJ2-1; clone size: NA; CDR3 protein: CASSLVEDRVQFF; CDR3 DNA: TGCGCCAGCAGCTTGGTGGAGGACAGGGTGCAGTTCTTC
CDR3 length: 13; V gene: TRBV5-1; D gene: NA; J gene: TRBJ1-5; clone size: NA; CDR3 protein: CASSFGGNQPQHF; CDR3 DNA: TGCGCCAGCAGCTTCGGGGGGAATCAGCCCCAGCATTTT
CDR3 length: 14; V gene: TRBV27; D gene: TRBD1; J gene: TRBJ2-7; clone size: NA; CDR3 protein: CASSLTGSPYEQYF; CDR3 DNA: TGTGCCAGCAGTTTGACAGGGAGTCCCTACGAGCAGTACTTC
CDR3 length: 13; V gene: TRBV27; D gene: NA; J gene: TRBJ1-1; clone size: NA; CDR3 protein: CASRGGRNTEAFF; CDR3 DNA: TGTGCCAGCAGGGGGGGGAGGAACACTGAAGCTTTCTTT
CDR3 length: 15; V gene: TRBV9; D gene: NA; J gene: TRBJ1-4; clone size: NA; CDR3 protein: CASSPPLGDNEKLFF; CDR3 DNA: TGTGCCAGCAGCCCCCCCTTGGGAGATAATGAAAAACTGTTTTTT
CDR3 length: 15; V gene: TRBV5-8; D gene: NA; J gene: TRBJ1-6; clone size: NA; CDR3 protein: CASSLDRGGDSPLHF; CDR3 DNA: TGTGCCAGCAGCTTGGACCGGGGAGGAGATTCACCCCTCCACTTT
CDR3 length: 17; V gene: TRBV4-3; D gene: TRBD2; J gene: TRBJ2-3; clone size: NA; CDR3 protein: CASSQDLPGLGEDTQYF; CDR3 DNA: TGCGCCAGCAGCCAAGATCTACCGGGACTAGGGGAAGATACGCAGTATTTT
CDR3 length: 14; V gene: TRBV15; D gene: NA; J gene: TRBJ1-2; clone size: NA; CDR3 protein: CATSRDIAGVGYTF; CDR3 DNA: TGTGCCACCAGCAGAGATATCGCAGGGGTTGGCTACACCTTC
CDR3 length: 15; V gene: TRBV9; D gene: NA; J gene: TRBJ2-7; clone size: NA; CDR3 protein: CASSVAAGGYYEQYF; CDR3 DNA: TGTGCCAGCAGCGTAGCGGCGGGCGGATACTACGAGCAGTACTTC
CDR3 length: 17; V gene: TRBV5-6; D gene: TRBD2; J gene: TRBJ2-1; clone size: NA; CDR3 protein: CASSFPSGSPPYNEQFF; CDR3 DNA: TGTGCCAGCAGCTTTCCTAGCGGGAGTCCCCCCTACAATGAGCAGTTCTTC
CDR3 length: 14; V gene: TRBV7-9; D gene: NA; J gene: TRBJ2-1; clone size: NA; CDR3 protein: CASSFGGAASEQFF; CDR3 DNA: TGTGCCAGCAGCTTTGGCGGGGCGGCGAGTGAGCAGTTCTTC
CDR3 length: 17; V gene: TRBV10-3; D gene: TRBD2; J gene: TRBJ2-3; clone size: NA; CDR3 protein: CAISESLAGDPTDTQYF; CDR3 DNA: TGTGCCATCAGTGAGTCTCTAGCGGGAGATCCCACAGATACGCAGTATTTT
CDR3 length: 14; V gene: TRBV19; D gene: TRBD1; J gene: TRBJ2-5; clone size: NA; CDR3 protein: CASRAGGLKETQYF; CDR3 DNA: TGTGCCAGTCGGGCAGGGGGCCTCAAAGAGACCCAGTACTTC
CDR3 length: 13; V gene: TRBV6-1; D gene: NA; J gene: TRBJ1-2; clone size: once; CDR3 protein: CASSEREVDGYTF; CDR3 DNA: TGTGCCAGCAGTGAAAGAGAAGTGGATGGCTACACCTTC
CDR3 length: 16; V gene: TRBV9; D gene: TRBD1; J gene: TRBJ2-2; clone size: NA; CDR3 protein: CASSVRQGAGTGELFF; CDR3 DNA: TGTGCCAGCAGCGTACGCCAGGGGGCAGGCACCGGGGAGCTGTTTTTT
CDR3 length: 13; V gene: TRBV13; D gene: NA; J gene: TRBJ2-7; clone size: NA; CDR3 protein: CASSAGPTYEQYF; CDR3 DNA: TGTGCCAGCAGCGCGGGACCTACTTACGAGCAGTACTTC
CDR3 length: 14; V gene: TRBV4-1; D gene: TRBD1; J gene: TRBJ2-5; clone size: once; CDR3 protein: CASSQGDRKETQYF; CDR3 DNA: TGCGCCAGTAGCCAAGGGGACAGAAAAGAGACCCAGTACTTC
CDR3 length: 11; V gene: TRBV7-9; D gene: NA; J gene: TRBJ1-1; clone size: NA; CDR3 protein: CASSSKGGAFF; CDR3 DNA: TGTGCCAGCAGTTCGAAGGGGGGGGCTTTCTTT
CDR3 length: 18; V gene: TRBV25-1; D gene: TRBD2; J gene: TRBJ2-1; clone size: NA; CDR3 protein: CASSELGGLAGSYNEQFF; CDR3 DNA: TGTGCCAGCAGTGAATTGGGAGGACTAGCGGGGTCCTACAATGAGCAGTTCTTC
CDR3 length: 17; V gene: TRBV5-4; D gene: TRBD1; J gene: TRBJ1-4; clone size: NA; CDR3 protein: CASSTRTGLATNEKLFF; CDR3 DNA: TGTGCCAGCAGCACACGGACAGGACTTGCAACTAATGAAAAACTGTTTTTT
CDR3 length: 17; V gene: TRBV4-3; D gene: TRBD2; J gene: TRBJ2-2; clone size: NA; CDR3 protein: CASSKAAGGPGPGELFF; CDR3 DNA: TGCGCCAGCAGCAAGGCGGCGGGGGGGCCGGGGCCCGGGGAGCTGTTTTTT
CDR3 length: 15; V gene: TRBV5-1; D gene: NA; J gene: TRBJ2-3; clone size: NA; CDR3 protein: CASSRELPSTDTQYF; CDR3 DNA: TGCGCCAGCAGCAGGGAGTTGCCTAGCACAGATACGCAGTATTTT
CDR3 length: 16; V gene: TRBV14; D gene: TRBD2; J gene: TRBJ2-3; clone size: NA; CDR3 protein: CASSARGLAGADTQYF; CDR3 DNA: TGTGCCAGCAGCGCACGGGGACTAGCTGGGGCAGATACGCAGTATTTT
CDR3 length: 16; V gene: TRBV5-6; D gene: NA; J gene: TRBJ2-1; clone size: NA; CDR3 protein: CASSLEAGVLYNEQFF; CDR3 DNA: TGTGCCAGCAGCTTGGAGGCAGGGGTCTTGTACAATGAGCAGTTCTTC
CDR3 length: 17; V gene: TRBV12-5; D gene: NA; J gene: TRBJ1-2; clone size: NA; CDR3 protein: CASGLVLRGGSNYGYTF; CDR3 DNA: TGTGCTAGTGGTTTGGTACTTAGGGGCGGTTCTAACTATGGCTACACCTTC
CDR3 length: 21; V gene: TRBV4-2; D gene: TRBD2; J gene: TRBJ2-3; clone size: NA; CDR3 protein: CASSQGGGRPGTSGSTDTQYF; CDR3 DNA: TGTGCCAGCAGCCAAGGGGGGGGGCGTCCCGGGACTAGCGGAAGCACAGATACGCAGTATTTT
CDR3 length: 15; V gene: TRBV4-1; D gene: TRBD1; J gene: TRBJ1-1; clone size: NA; CDR3 protein: CASSHPTGLNTEAFF; CDR3 DNA: TGCGCCAGCAGCCACCCGACAGGGTTGAACACTGAAGCTTTCTTT
CDR3 length: 15; V gene: TRBV5-5; D gene: TRBD1; J gene: TRBJ1-6; clone size: NA; CDR3 protein: CASSGTGGYNSPLHF; CDR3 DNA: TGTGCCAGCAGCGGGACAGGGGGCTATAATTCACCCCTCCACTTT
CDR3 length: 15; V gene: TRBV10-3; D gene: TRBD2; J gene: TRBJ2-7; clone size: once; CDR3 protein: CAISSGGGAHYEQYF; CDR3 DNA: TGTGCCATCAGTTCTGGGGGGGGAGCCCACTACGAGCAGTACTTC
CDR3 length: 11; V gene: TRBV20-1; D gene: NA; J gene: TRBJ2-5; clone size: NA; CDR3 protein: CSASTVETQYF; CDR3 DNA: TGCAGTGCTAGCACTGTAGAGACCCAGTACTTC
CDR3 length: 16; V gene: TRBV5-1; D gene: TRBD2; J gene: TRBJ2-2; clone size: NA; CDR3 protein: CASSLAGGGSTGELFF; CDR3 DNA: TGCGCCAGCAGCTTGGCCGGGGGGGGCAGCACCGGGGAGCTGTTTTTT
CDR3 length: 17; V gene: TRBV14; D gene: TRBD1; J gene: TRBJ2-7; clone size: NA; CDR3 protein: CASSQGLDRALMGEQYF; CDR3 DNA: TGTGCCAGCAGCCAAGGGCTAGACAGGGCCCTTATGGGAGAGCAGTACTTC
CDR3 length: 13; V gene: TRBV29-1; D gene: NA; J gene: TRBJ2-1; clone size: NA; CDR3 protein: CSASLQAINEQFF; CDR3 DNA: TGCAGCGCCAGCCTACAGGCCATTAATGAGCAGTTCTTC
CDR3 length: 16; V gene: TRBV7-3; D gene: NA; J gene: TRBJ2-5; clone size: NA; CDR3 protein: CASSLVGGVPGGTQYF; CDR3 DNA: TGTGCCAGCAGCTTAGTGGGTGGTGTTCCCGGGGGGACCCAGTACTTC
CDR3 length: 17; V gene: TRBV4-3; D gene: NA; J gene: TRBJ2-3; clone size: NA; CDR3 protein: CASSQDFPRRSTDTQYF; CDR3 DNA: TGCGCCAGCAGCCAAGATTTCCCCAGGCGCAGCACAGATACGCAGTATTTT
CDR3 length: 13; V gene: TRBV13; D gene: NA; J gene: TRBJ2-1; clone size: NA; CDR3 protein: CASSLRTVNEQFF; CDR3 DNA: TGTGCCAGCAGCTTACGGACAGTCAATGAGCAGTTCTTC
CDR3 length: 17; V gene: TRBV21-1; D gene: NA; J gene: TRBJ1-2; clone size: once; CDR3 protein: CASSNGTDNSSNYGYTF; CDR3 DNA: TGTGCCAGCAGCAATGGGACAGATAATAGTTCTAACTATGGCTACACCTTC
CDR3 length: 13; V gene: TRBV5-4; D gene: NA; J gene: TRBJ2-7; clone size: NA; CDR3 protein: CASSPGLTYEQYF; CDR3 DNA: TGTGCCAGCAGCCCGGGACTTACCTACGAGCAGTACTTC
CDR3 length: 14; V gene: TRBV2; D gene: TRBD1; J gene: TRBJ1-3; clone size: NA; CDR3 protein: CASQGRGLGNTIYF; CDR3 DNA: TGTGCCAGCCAAGGCAGGGGGCTTGGAAACACCATATATTTT
CDR3 length: 15; V gene: TRBV11-3; D gene: TRBD1; J gene: TRBJ2-2; clone size: NA; CDR3 protein: CASSLTGTGSGELFF; CDR3 DNA: TGTGCCAGCAGCCTCACTGGGACAGGGTCCGGGGAGCTGTTTTTT
CDR3 length: 14; V gene: TRBV25-1; D gene: TRBD1; J gene: TRBJ2-2; clone size: NA; CDR3 protein: CASSKAGGGGELFF; CDR3 DNA: TGTGCCAGCAGTAAAGCAGGGGGTGGCGGGGAGCTGTTTTTT
CDR3 length: 16; V gene: TRBV5-1; D gene: NA; J gene: TRBJ2-2; clone size: NA; CDR3 protein: CASRPSRGANTGELFF; CDR3 DNA: TGCGCCAGCAGGCCTAGCAGGGGGGCGAACACCGGGGAGCTGTTTTTT
CDR3 length: 13; V gene: TRBV5-8; D gene: NA; J gene: TRBJ1-4; clone size: NA; CDR3 protein: CASSPDSNEKLFF; CDR3 DNA: TGTGCCAGCAGCCCTGACAGTAATGAAAAACTGTTTTTT
CDR3 length: 14; V gene: TRBV10-3; D gene: NA; J gene: TRBJ1-2; clone size: NA; CDR3 protein: CAISEEAYNYGYTF; CDR3 DNA: TGTGCCATCAGTGAGGAGGCGTATAACTATGGCTACACCTTC